This entry describes one TCR beta chain. The data are from a study of radiotherapy plus CTLA-4 blockade in lung cancer. The CDR3 is 14 amino acids. Germline CDR1 is LNHDA and CDR2 is SQIVND (reference sequence). V was trimmed by 3 bases and J by 5 bases, leaving 12 bases between them. Measured with immunoSEQ multiplex PCR; TCRdb has only the in-frame clones, and not every one. The sample contains 100,000 or so clones, approximately 82% of which appear only once. Treatment of patients with chemo-refractory metastatic non-small-cell lung cancer consisted of focal radiation plus CTLA-4 blockade with ipilimumab.

V and J are TRBV19 and TRBJ2-3; D ambiguous. The sequencing here drew on peripheral blood, taken from a patient treated with radiotherapy plus ipilimumab. The sequence was obtained from a human donor with non-small cell lung cancer that progressed on radiotherapy plus ipilimumab. The CDR3 is CASSIFGRGDTQYF. CDR3 DNA: TGTGCCAGTAGTATTTTCGGCAGAGGAGATACGCAGTATTTT.